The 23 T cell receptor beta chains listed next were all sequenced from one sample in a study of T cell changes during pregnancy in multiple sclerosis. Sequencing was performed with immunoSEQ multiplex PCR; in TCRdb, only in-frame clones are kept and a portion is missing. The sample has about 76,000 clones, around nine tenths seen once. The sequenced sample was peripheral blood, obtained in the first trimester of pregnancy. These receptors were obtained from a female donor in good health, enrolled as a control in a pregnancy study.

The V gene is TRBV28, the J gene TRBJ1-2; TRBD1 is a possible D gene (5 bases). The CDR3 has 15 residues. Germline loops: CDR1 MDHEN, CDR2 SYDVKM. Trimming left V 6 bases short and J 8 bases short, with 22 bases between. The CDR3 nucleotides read TGTGCCAGCAGCACAAGCAGGGTTAGGCGATTGGGCTACACCTTC. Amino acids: CASSTSRVRRLGYTF.

CDR3 sequence (DNA): TGTGCCAGCAGCTTACAGGGGCGCCAAGAGACCCAGTACTTC. This translates into CASSLQGRQETQYF. The rearrangement links TRBV7-8 to TRBJ2-5, with D possibly TRBD1 on 6 matching bases. V was cut by 2 bases and J by 1 base, with 8 bases left in between. Germline V lookup: CDR1 SGHVS, CDR2 FQNEAQ. This CDR3 comprises 14 residues.

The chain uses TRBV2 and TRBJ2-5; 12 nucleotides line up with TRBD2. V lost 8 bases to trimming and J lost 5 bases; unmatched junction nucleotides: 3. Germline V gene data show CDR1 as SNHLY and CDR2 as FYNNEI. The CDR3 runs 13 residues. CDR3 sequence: CASRGLAGETQYF. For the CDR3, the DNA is TGTGCCAGCCGCGGACTAGCGGGGGAGACCCAGTACTTC.

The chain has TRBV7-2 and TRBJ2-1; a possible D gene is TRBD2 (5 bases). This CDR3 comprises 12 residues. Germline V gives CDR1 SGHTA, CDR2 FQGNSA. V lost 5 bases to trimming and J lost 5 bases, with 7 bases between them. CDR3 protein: CASSQTNNEQFF. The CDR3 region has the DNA TGTGCCAGCAGCCAGACTAACAATGAGCAGTTCTTC.

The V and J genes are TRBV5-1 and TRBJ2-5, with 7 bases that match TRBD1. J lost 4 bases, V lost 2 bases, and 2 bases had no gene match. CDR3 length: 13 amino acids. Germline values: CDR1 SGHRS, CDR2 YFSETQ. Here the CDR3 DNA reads TGCGCCAGCAGCTTTGACAGGGCAGAGACCCAGTACTTC. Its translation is CASSFDRAETQYF.

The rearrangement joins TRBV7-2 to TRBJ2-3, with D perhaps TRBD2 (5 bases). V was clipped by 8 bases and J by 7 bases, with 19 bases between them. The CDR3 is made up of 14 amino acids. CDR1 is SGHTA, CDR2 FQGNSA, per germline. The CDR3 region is CASRSDGVLNTQYF. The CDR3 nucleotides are TGTGCCAGCCGCTCTGACGGGGTATTGAATACGCAGTATTTT. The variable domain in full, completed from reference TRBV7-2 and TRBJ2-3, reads GAGVSQSPSNKVTEKGKDVELRCDPISGHTALYWYRQSLGQGLEFLIYFQGNSAPDKSGLPSDRFSAERTGGSVSTLTIQRTQQEDSAVYLCASRSDGVLNTQYFGPGTRLTVL.

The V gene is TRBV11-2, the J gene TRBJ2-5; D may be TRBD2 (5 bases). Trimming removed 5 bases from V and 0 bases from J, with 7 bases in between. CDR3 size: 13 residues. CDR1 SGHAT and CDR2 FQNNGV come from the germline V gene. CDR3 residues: CASSPGNQETQYF. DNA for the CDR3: TGTGCCAGCAGCCCCGGGAACCAAGAGACCCAGTACTTC.

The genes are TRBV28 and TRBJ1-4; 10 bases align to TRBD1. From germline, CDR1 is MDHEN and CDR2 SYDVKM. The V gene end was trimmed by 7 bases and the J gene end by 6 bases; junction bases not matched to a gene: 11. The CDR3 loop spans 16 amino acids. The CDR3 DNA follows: TGTGCCAGCAAACCCCCGTTCGGGACAGGGGATGAAAAACTGTTTTTT. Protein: CASKPPFGTGDEKLFF.

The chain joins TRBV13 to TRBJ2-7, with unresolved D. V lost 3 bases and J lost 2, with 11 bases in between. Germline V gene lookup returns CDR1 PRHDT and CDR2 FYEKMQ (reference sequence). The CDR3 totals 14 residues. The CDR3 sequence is CASSFRVPPYEQYF. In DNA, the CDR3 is TGTGCCAGCAGCTTTAGAGTTCCACCCTACGAGCAGTACTTC.

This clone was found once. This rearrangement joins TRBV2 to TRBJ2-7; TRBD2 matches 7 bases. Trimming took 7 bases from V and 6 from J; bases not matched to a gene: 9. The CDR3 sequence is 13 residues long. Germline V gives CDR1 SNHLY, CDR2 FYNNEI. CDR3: CASKAGGTGEQYF. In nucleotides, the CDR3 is TGTGCCAGCAAGGCCGGGGGGACGGGCGAGCAGTACTTC. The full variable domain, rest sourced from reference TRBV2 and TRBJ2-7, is EPEVTQTPSHQVTQMGQEVILRCVPISNHLYFYWYRQILGQKVEFLVSFYNNEISEKSEIFDDQFSVERPDGSNFTLKIRSTKLEDSAMYFCASKAGGTGEQYFGPGTRLTVT.

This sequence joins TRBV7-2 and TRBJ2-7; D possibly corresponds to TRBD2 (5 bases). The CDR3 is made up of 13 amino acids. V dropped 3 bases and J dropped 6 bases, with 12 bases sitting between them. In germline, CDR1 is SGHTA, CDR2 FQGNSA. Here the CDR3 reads CASSLGPEGEQYF. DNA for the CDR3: TGTGCCAGCAGCTTGGGTCCAGAGGGCGAGCAGTACTTC.

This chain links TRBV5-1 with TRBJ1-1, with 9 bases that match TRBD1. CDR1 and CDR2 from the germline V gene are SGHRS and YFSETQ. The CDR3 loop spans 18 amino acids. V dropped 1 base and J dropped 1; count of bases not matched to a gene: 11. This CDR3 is CASSLRAGTGIKNTEAFF. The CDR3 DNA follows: TGCGCCAGCAGCTTGAGGGCCGGGACAGGGATAAAGAACACTGAAGCTTTCTTT.

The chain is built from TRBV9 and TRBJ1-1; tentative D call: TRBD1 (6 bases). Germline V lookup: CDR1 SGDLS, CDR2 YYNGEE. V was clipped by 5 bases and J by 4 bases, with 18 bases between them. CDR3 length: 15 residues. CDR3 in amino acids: CASRPDLQGITEAFF. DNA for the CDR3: TGTGCCAGCAGACCCGACCTACAGGGAATCACTGAAGCTTTCTTT.

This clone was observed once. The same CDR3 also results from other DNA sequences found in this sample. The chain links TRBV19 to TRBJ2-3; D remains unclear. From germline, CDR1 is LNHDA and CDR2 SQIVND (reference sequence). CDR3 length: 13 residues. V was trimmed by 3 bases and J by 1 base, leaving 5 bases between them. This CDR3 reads CASSITGTDTQYF. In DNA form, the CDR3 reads TGTGCCAGTAGTATCACTGGCACAGATACGCAGTATTTT.

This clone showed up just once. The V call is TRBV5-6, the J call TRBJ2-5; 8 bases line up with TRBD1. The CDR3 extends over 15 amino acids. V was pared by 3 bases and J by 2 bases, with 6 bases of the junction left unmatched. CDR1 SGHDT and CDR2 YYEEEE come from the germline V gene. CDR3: CASSSGTGLQETQYF. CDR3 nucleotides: TGTGCCAGCAGCTCCGGGACAGGACTTCAAGAGACCCAGTACTTC.

Here the CDR3 DNA reads TGTGCCAGCGTCTCACTCGCTAGCACAGATACGCAGTATTTT. Residues: CASVSLASTDTQYF. This chain uses TRBV2 with TRBJ2-3; no clear D gene. Looked up from germline, CDR1 is SNHLY and CDR2 is FYNNEI. This CDR3 has 14 amino acids. Trimming removed 8 bases from V and 0 bases from J, with 12 bases in between.

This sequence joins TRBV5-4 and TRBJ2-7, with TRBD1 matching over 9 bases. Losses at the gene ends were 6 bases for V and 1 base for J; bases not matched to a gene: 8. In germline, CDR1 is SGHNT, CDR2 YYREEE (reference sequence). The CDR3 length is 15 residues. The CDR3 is CASTNQGQGSYEQYF. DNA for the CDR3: TGTGCCAGCACCAACCAGGGACAGGGATCCTACGAGCAGTACTTC.

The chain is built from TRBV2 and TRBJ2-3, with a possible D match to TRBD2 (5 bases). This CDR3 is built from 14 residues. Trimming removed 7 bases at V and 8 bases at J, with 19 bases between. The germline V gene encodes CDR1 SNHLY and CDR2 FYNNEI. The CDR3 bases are TGTGCCAGCACCCGCAACGGGCGGACTGGTACGCAGTATTTT. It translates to CASTRNGRTGTQYF.

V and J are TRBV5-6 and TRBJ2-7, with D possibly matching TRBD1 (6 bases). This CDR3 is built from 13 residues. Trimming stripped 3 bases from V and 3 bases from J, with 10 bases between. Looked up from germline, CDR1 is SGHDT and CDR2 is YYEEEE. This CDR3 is CASSSAGDYEQYF. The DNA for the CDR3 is TGTGCCAGCAGCTCAGCAGGGGACTACGAGCAGTACTTC.

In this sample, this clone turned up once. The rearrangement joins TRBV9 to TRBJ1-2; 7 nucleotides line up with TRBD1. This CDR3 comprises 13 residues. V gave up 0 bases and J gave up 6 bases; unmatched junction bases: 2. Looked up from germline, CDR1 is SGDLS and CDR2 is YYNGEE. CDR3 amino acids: CASSVEQGNGYTF. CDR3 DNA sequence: TGTGCCAGCAGCGTAGAACAGGGGAATGGCTACACCTTC.

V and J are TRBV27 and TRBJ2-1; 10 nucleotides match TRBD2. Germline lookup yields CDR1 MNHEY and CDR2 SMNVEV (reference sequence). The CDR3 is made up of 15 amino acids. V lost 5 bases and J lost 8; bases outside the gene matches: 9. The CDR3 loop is CASSILAGVVDEQFF. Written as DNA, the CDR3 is TGTGCCAGCAGTATCCTAGCGGGAGTCGTCGATGAGCAGTTCTTC.

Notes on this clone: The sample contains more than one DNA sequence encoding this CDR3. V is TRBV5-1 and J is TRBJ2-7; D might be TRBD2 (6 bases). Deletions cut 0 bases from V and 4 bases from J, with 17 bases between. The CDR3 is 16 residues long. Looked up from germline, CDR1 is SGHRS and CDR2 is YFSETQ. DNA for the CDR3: TGCGCCAGCAGCTTGGGCGAGGGGAGCGGGTTTTACGAGCAGTACTTC. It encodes CASSLGEGSGFYEQYF.

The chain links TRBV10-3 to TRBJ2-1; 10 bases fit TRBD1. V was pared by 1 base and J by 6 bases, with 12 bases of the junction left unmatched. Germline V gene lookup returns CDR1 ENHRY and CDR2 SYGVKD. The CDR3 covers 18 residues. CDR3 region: CAISEWDRGTLGTNEQFF. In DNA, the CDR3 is TGTGCCATCAGTGAGTGGGACAGGGGAACCTTGGGAACCAATGAGCAGTTCTTC.